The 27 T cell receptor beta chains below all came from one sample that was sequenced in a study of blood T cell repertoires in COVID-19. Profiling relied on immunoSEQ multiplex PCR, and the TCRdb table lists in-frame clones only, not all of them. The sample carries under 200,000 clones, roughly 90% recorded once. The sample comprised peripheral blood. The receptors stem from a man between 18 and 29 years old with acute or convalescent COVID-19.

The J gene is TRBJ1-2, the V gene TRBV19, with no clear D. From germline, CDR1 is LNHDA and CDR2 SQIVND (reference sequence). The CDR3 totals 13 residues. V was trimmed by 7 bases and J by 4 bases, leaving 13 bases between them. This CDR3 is CASKTGSGYGYTF. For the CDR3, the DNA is TGTGCCAGTAAAACGGGGAGCGGCTATGGCTACACCTTC.

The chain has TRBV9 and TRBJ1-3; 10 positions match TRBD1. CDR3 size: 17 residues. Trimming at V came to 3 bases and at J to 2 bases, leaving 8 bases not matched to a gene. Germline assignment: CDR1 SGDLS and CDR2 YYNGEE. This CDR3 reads CASSGLGQGVPGNTIYF. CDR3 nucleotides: TGTGCCAGCAGCGGCTTAGGACAGGGGGTCCCTGGAAACACCATATATTTT.

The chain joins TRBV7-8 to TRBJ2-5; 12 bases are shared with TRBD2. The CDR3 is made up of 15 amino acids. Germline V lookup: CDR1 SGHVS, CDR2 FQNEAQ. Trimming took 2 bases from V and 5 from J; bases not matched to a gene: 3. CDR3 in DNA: TGTGCCAGCAGCTTAAACCTAGCGGGGGGGGAGACCCAGTACTTC. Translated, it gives CASSLNLAGGETQYF.

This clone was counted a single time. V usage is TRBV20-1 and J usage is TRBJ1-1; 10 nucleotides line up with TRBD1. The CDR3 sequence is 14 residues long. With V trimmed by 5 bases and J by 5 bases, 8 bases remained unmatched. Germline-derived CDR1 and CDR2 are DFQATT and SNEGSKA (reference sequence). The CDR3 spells CSAGGDRGWTEAFF. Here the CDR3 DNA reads TGCAGTGCTGGTGGGGACAGGGGATGGACTGAAGCTTTCTTT.

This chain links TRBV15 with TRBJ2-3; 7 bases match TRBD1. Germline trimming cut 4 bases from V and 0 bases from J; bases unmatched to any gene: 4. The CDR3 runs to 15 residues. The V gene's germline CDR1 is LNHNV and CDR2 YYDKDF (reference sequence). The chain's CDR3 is CATSTPQGSTDTQYF. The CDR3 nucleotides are TGTGCCACCAGCACCCCACAGGGGAGCACAGATACGCAGTATTTT.

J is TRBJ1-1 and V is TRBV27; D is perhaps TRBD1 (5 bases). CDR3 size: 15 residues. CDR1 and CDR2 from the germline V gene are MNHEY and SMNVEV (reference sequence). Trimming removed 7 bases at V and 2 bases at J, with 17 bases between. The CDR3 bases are TGTGCCAGCATCCTCTACACGGGGGGTAACACTGAAGCTTTCTTT. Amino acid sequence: CASILYTGGNTEAFF.

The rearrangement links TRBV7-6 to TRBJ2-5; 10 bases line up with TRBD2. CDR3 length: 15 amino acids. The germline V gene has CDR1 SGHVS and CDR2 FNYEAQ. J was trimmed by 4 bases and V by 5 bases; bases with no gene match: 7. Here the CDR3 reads CASSGQRGGVETQYF. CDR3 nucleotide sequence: TGTGCCAGCAGCGGCCAGCGGGGGGGCGTAGAGACCCAGTACTTC. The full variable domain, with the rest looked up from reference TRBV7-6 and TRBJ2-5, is GAGVSQSPRYKVTKRGQDVALRCDPISGHVSLYWYRQALGQGPEFLTYFNYEAQQDKSGLPNDRFSAERPEGSISTLTIQRTEQRDSAMYRCASSGQRGGVETQYFGPGTRLLVL.

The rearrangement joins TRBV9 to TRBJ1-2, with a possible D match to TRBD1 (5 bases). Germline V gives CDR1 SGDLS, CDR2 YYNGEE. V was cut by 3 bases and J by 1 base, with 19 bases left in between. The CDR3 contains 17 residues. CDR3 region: CASSGLGRGGLNYGYTF. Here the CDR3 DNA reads TGTGCCAGCAGCGGCTTAGGGAGGGGAGGCCTTAACTATGGCTACACCTTC.

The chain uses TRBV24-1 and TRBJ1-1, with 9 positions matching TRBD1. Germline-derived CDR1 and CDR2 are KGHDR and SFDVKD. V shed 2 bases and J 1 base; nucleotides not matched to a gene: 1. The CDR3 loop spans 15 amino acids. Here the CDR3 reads CATSDSTGGNTEAFF. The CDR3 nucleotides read TGTGCCACCAGTGATTCGACAGGGGGGAACACTGAAGCTTTCTTT.

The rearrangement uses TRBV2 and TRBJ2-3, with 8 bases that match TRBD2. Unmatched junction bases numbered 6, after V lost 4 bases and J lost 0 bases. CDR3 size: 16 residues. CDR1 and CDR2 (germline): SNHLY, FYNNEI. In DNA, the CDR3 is TGTGCCAGCAGTGTTTCCCGGACTAGCAGCACAGATACGCAGTATTTT. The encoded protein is CASSVSRTSSTDTQYF.

The CDR3 loop reads CASSKTAGNTIYF. DNA of the CDR3: TGTGCCAGCAGTAAGACTGCGGGAAACACCATATATTTT. This rearrangement joins TRBV25-1 to TRBJ1-3, with unresolved D. Between the trimmed V and J ends, which lost 5 bases and 4 bases, there was a span of 9 bases. The CDR3 spans 13 residues. CDR1 and CDR2 (germline): MGHDK, SYGVNS. The variable domain in full, with the rest retrieved from reference TRBV25-1 and TRBJ1-3, is EADIYQTPRYLVIGTGKKITLECSQTMGHDKMYWYQQDPGMELHLIHYSYGVNSTEKGDLSSESTVSRIRTEHFPLTLESARPSHTSQYLCASSKTAGNTIYFGEGSWLTVV.

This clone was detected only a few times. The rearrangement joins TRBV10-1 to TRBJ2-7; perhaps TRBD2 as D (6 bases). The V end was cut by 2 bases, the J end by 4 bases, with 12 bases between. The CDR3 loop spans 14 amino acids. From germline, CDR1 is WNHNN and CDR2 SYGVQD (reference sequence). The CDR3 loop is CASSEAGMGYEQYF. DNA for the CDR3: TGCGCCAGCAGTGAGGCGGGAATGGGGTACGAGCAGTACTTC.

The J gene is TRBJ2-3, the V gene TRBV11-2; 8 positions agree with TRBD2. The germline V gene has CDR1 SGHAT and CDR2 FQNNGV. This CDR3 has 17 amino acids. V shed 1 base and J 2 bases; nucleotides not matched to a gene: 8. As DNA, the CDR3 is TGTGCCAGCAGCTTAGGTTTGGCGGGGGGTTCCACAGATACGCAGTATTTT. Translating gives CASSLGLAGGSTDTQYF.

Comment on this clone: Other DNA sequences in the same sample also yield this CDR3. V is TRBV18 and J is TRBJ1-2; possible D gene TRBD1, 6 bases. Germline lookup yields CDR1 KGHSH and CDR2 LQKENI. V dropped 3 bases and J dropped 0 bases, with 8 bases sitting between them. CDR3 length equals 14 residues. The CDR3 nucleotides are TGTGCCAGCTCACCTGACAGGACTAACTATGGCTACACCTTC. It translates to CASSPDRTNYGYTF.

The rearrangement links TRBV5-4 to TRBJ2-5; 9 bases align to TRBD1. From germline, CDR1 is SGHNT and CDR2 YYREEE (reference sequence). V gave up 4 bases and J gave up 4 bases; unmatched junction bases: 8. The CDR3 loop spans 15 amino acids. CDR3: CASSPRTGVGETQYF. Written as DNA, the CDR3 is TGTGCCAGCAGCCCTCGGACAGGGGTGGGAGAGACCCAGTACTTC.

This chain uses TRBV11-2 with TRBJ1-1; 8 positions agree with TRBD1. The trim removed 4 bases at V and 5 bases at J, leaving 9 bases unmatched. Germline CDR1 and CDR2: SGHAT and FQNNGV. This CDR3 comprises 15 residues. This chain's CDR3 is CASSSSDRGDTEAFF. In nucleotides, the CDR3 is TGTGCCAGCAGCTCCTCCGACAGGGGAGATACTGAAGCTTTCTTT.

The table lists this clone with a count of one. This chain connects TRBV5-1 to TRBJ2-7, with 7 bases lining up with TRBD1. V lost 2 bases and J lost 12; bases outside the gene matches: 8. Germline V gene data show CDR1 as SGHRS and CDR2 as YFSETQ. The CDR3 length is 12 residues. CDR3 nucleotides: TGCGCCAGCAGCTTATTAGGGGGCCTTCCGTACTTC. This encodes CASSLLGGLPYF.

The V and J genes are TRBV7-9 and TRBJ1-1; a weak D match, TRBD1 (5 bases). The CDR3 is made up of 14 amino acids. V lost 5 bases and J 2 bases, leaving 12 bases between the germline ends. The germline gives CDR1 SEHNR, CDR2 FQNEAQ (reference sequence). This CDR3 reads CASSEQVGNTEAFF. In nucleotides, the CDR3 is TGTGCCAGCAGCGAACAGGTGGGAAACACTGAAGCTTTCTTT.

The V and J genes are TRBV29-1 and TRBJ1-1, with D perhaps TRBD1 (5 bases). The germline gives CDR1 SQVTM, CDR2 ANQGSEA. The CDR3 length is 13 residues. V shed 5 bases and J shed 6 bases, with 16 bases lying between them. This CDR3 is CSVLASGGAEAFF. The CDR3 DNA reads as TGCAGCGTTCTTGCCTCGGGGGGGGCTGAAGCTTTCTTT. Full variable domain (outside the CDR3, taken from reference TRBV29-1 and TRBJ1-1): SAVISQKPSRDICQRGTSLTIQCQVDSQVTMMFWYRQQPGQSLTLIATANQGSEATYESGFVIDKFPISRPNLTFSTLTVSNMSPEDSSIYLCSVLASGGAEAFFGQGTRLTVV.

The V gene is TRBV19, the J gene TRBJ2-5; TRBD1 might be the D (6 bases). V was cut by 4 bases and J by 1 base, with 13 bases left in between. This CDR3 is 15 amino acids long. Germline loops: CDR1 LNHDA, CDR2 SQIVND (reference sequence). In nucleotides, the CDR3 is TGTGCCAGTAGTACCCACAGGGTGGCCCAAGAGACCCAGTACTTC. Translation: CASSTHRVAQETQYF. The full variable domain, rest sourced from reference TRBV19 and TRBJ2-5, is DGGITQSPKYLFRKEGQNVTLSCEQNLNHDAMYWYRQDPGQGLRLIYYSQIVNDFQKGDIAEGYSVSREKKESFPLTVTSAQKNPTAFYLCASSTHRVAQETQYFGPGTRLLVL.

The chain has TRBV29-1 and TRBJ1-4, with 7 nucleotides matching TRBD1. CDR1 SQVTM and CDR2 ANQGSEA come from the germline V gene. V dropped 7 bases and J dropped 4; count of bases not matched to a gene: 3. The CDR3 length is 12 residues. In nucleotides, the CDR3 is TGCAGCGCCGGGGACAGTAATGAAAAACTGTTTTTT. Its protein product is CSAGDSNEKLFF.

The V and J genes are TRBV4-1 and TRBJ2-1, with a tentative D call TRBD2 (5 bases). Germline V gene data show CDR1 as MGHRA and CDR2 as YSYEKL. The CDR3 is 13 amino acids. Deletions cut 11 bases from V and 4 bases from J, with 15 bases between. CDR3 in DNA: TGCGCCGTCCCCGGGGTCCCGTACAATGAGCAGTTCTTC. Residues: CAVPGVPYNEQFF.

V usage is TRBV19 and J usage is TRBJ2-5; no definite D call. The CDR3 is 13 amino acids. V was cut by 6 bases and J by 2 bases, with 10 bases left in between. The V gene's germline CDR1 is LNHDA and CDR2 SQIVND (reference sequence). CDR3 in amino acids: CASSTYLQETQYF. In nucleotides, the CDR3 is TGTGCCAGTAGCACCTATTTACAAGAGACCCAGTACTTC.

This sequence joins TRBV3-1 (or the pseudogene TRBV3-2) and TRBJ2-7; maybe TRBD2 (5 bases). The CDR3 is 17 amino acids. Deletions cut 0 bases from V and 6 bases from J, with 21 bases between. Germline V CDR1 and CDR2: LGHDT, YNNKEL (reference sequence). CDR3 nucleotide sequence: TGTGCCAGCAGCCAAGAGGTCGGAGGACTCCATCTAGGCGAGCAGTACTTC. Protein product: CASSQEVGGLHLGEQYF.

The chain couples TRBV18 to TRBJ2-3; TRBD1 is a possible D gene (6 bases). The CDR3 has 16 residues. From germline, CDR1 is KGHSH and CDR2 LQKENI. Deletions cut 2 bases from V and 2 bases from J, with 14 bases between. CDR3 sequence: CASSPNLQGLTDTQYF. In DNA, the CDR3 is TGTGCCAGCTCACCAAATCTTCAGGGGCTCACAGATACGCAGTATTTT.

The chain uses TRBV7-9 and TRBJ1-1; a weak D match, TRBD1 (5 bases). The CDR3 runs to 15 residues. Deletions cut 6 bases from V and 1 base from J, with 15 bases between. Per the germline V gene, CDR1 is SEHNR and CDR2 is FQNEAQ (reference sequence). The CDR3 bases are TGTGCCAGCAGTATAGCAGGGAGGGAGAACACTGAAGCTTTCTTT. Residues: CASSIAGRENTEAFF. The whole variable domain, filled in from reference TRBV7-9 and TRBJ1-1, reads DTGVSQNPRHKITKRGQNVTFRCDPISEHNRLYWYRQTLGQGPEFLTYFQNEAQLEKSRLLSDRFSAERPKGSFSTLEIQRTEQGDSAMYLCASSIAGRENTEAFFGQGTRLTVV.

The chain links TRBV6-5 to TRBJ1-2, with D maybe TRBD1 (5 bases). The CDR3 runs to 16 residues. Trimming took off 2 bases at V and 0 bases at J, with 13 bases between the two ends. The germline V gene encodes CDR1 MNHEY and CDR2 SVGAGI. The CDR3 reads CASSYRGLGPNYGYTF. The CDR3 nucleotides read TGTGCCAGCAGTTACAGGGGTTTGGGGCCTAACTATGGCTACACCTTC.